This TCR beta chain comes out of a study of OX40 agonist ivuxolimab in advanced cancers. TCRdb keeps only in-frame clones here, not all; method: immunoSEQ multiplex PCR. Here the sample spans some 90,000 clones, more than 85% being singletons. This CDR3 is built from 15 residues. V was trimmed by 1 base and J by 5 bases, leaving 11 bases between them. The V gene's germline CDR1 is SGHVS and CDR2 FQNEAQ. The source material was CD4+ or CD8+ T cells sorted from blood, sampled in a trial of the OX40 agonist ivuxolimab. V gene TRBV7-8 combines with J gene TRBJ1-4; D not resolved. This TCR was recovered from an adult with an advanced solid tumor such as melanoma, head and neck, liver or kidney cancer. The CDR3 DNA is TGTGCCAGCAGCTTAGAACTGGCAGGCAATGAAAAACTGTTTTTT. Amino acids: CASSLELAGNEKLFF.